The 8 T cell receptor beta chains in this list originate from one sample, sequenced in a study of T cells in Graves' hyperthyroidism and ophthalmopathy. TCR beta CDR3 region amplification was performed from RNA transcripts. First-round RT-PCR with HTBI primers amplified the TCR CDR3 region. TCRdb re-called the multiplex PCR reads with MiXCR, one entry per CDR3 protein. Among hundreds of thousands of distinct CDR3 sequences listed, just under 20% were seen once. The sequenced sample consisted of blood. Every receptor here comes from a man in his forties or fifties with Graves' ophthalmopathy.

The rearrangement joins TRBV7-9 to TRBJ1-4, with 11 bases fitting TRBD1. Germline CDR1 SEHNR, CDR2 FQNEAQ (reference sequence). V gave up 5 bases and J gave up 7 bases; unmatched junction bases: 3. CDR3 length equals 14 residues. Here the CDR3 reads CASSLGQGVEKLFF. The CDR3 region has the DNA TGTGCCAGCAGCCTGGGACAGGGGGTTGAAAAACTGTTTTTT.

The V and J genes are TRBV20-1 and TRBJ1-5, with D unresolved. The V and J ends lost 3 bases and 4 bases respectively, with 10 bases between them. Germline V gene lookup returns CDR1 DFQATT and CDR2 SNEGSKA (reference sequence). This CDR3 has 13 amino acids. The CDR3 nucleotides read TGCAGTGCTAGTCAGGCAGGAAATCAGCCCCAGCATTTT. Its translation is CSASQAGNQPQHF.

This clonotype was counted many times. The rearrangement joins TRBV27 to TRBJ2-1; D call uncertain. The CDR3 is 11 residues long. The germline V gene has CDR1 MNHEY and CDR2 SMNVEV (reference sequence). V was shortened by 0 bases and J by 13 bases, with 7 bases between the two germline ends. Here the CDR3 reads CASSLSGTQFF. CDR3 sequence (DNA): TGTGCCAGCAGTTTATCGGGCACTCAGTTCTTC.

Ten or more counts support this clonotype. This chain connects TRBV7-2 to TRBJ2-3, with a weak D call TRBD2 (6 bases). Trimming pared 5 bases from V and 6 bases from J, leaving 12 bases between. Germline CDR1 SGHTA, CDR2 FQGNSA. CDR3 length equals 13 residues. The CDR3 loop is CASSRTIGDTQYF. CDR3 in DNA: TGTGCCAGCAGCCGGACTATTGGGGATACGCAGTATTTT.

This clonotype was seen repeatedly, ten times or more. The chain employs TRBV2 and TRBJ1-1, with 9 bases lining up with TRBD1. The CDR3 loop spans 17 amino acids. Per germline, CDR1 SNHLY and CDR2 FYNNEI. The V gene end was trimmed by 4 bases and the J gene end by 3 bases; junction bases not matched to a gene: 12. The CDR3 reads CASSAGQGSWFYTEAFF. CDR3 sequence (DNA): TGTGCCAGCAGTGCAGGACAGGGGAGTTGGTTTTACACTGAAGCTTTCTTT.

This clonotype was picked up many times. The rearrangement uses TRBV18 and TRBJ2-1, with unresolved D. The CDR3 is 14 residues long. Germline lookup yields CDR1 KGHSH and CDR2 LQKENI. V was shortened by 2 bases and J by 3 bases, with 8 bases between the two germline ends. The CDR3: CASSPTQIYNEQFF. In nucleotides, the CDR3 is TGTGCCAGCTCACCAACCCAAATCTACAATGAGCAGTTCTTC.

This chain joins TRBV30 and TRBJ2-5, with D possibly being TRBD2 (5 bases). The CDR3 spans 14 residues. V lost 3 bases to trimming and J lost 1 base, with 12 bases between them. Per the germline V gene, CDR1 is GTSNPN and CDR2 is SVGIG (reference sequence). The CDR3 loop is CAWSLRGRQETQYF. CDR3 bases: TGTGCCTGGAGCCTCCGAGGGCGCCAAGAGACCCAGTACTTC.

This clonotype came up a few times. The chain employs TRBV15 and TRBJ2-1; D unresolved. Per the germline V gene, CDR1 is LNHNV and CDR2 is YYDKDF (reference sequence). Trimming pared 0 bases from V and 10 bases from J, leaving 7 bases between. This CDR3 has 12 residues. This CDR3 reads CATSRDLREQFF. CDR3 DNA sequence: TGTGCCACCAGCAGAGATCTCAGGGAGCAGTTCTTC.